A selection of T cell receptor beta chains follows, all from one sample in a study of blood T cell repertoires in COVID-19. The repertoire was sequenced with immunoSEQ multiplex PCR; TCRdb's copy has only in-frame clones and lacks some. In the table there are 75,000 or so clones, 84% of which are singletons. The sequenced material came from peripheral blood. The receptor source for this set is a man between 50 and 59 years old with acute or convalescent COVID-19. The CDR3 runs from the conserved cysteine through the conserved F or W. Each record gives: CDR3 protein, CDR3 DNA, clone size, V gene, D gene, J gene. D genes are given only for firm matches. Clone size, where shown, is once, few, many, or a class for clones that have expanded.

CDR3: CASSSSSSRQGETQYF
DNA: TGTGCCAGCAGCTCTTCCAGCAGCCGGCAGGGAGAGACCCAGTACTTC
size: .
V: TRBV11-1
D: .
J: TRBJ2-5

CDR3: CAIGGGETQYF
DNA: TGTGCCATCGGGGGGGGTGAGACCCAGTACTTC
size: .
V: TRBV10-3
D: TRBD2
J: TRBJ2-5

CDR3: CADRGGNQPQHF
DNA: TGTGCCGACCGGGGGGGCAATCAGCCCCAGCATTTT
size: few
V: TRBV19
D: .
J: TRBJ1-5

CDR3: CATSDLRGNEQYF
DNA: TGTGCCACCAGTGATTTAAGGGGGAACGAGCAGTACTTC
size: .
V: TRBV24-1
D: .
J: TRBJ2-7

CDR3: CASSLRVGGAEAFF
DNA: TGTGCCAGCAGTTTAAGAGTTGGGGGGGCTGAAGCTTTCTTT
size: .
V: TRBV27
D: .
J: TRBJ1-1

CDR3: CAIKGTSQFPEAFF
DNA: TGTGCCATCAAGGGGACATCTCAGTTCCCTGAAGCTTTCTTT
size: .
V: TRBV6-5
D: .
J: TRBJ1-1

CDR3: CASSPWTSNEQFF
DNA: TGTGCCAGCAGCCCTTGGACTAGCAATGAGCAGTTCTTC
size: few
V: TRBV9
D: TRBD2
J: TRBJ2-1

CDR3: CASSVTSGPYNEQFF
DNA: TGTGCCAGCAGCGTCACTAGCGGACCCTACAATGAGCAGTTCTTC
size: .
V: TRBV7-2
D: TRBD2
J: TRBJ2-1

CDR3: CASSPTGAAGTNYGYTF
DNA: TGCGCCAGCAGCCCTACAGGGGCCGCCGGGACTAACTATGGCTACACCTTC
size: .
V: TRBV5-1
D: TRBD1
J: TRBJ1-2

CDR3: CASSVDDRNLYNEQFF
DNA: TGTGCCAGCAGCGTAGATGACAGGAATCTGTACAATGAGCAGTTCTTC
size: once
V: TRBV9
D: .
J: TRBJ2-1

CDR3: CASSSSGLARDRQYF
DNA: TGTGCCAGCAGCTCCTCTGGACTAGCGAGGGATAGGCAGTACTTC
size: .
V: TRBV7-2
D: TRBD2
J: TRBJ2-7

CDR3: CASTRDFQETQYF
DNA: TGTGCCAGCACCAGGGACTTCCAAGAGACCCAGTACTTC
size: .
V: TRBV11-2
D: .
J: TRBJ2-5

CDR3: CASRTGGSLNTEAFF
DNA: TGTGCCAGCAGAACGGGAGGGAGCCTGAACACTGAAGCTTTCTTT
size: .
V: TRBV27
D: .
J: TRBJ1-1

CDR3: CASSHPSGGSAQYF
DNA: TGTGCCAGCAGCCACCCTAGCGGGGGGTCGGCCCAGTACTTC
size: .
V: TRBV3-1/TRBV3-2
D: TRBD2
J: TRBJ2-5

CDR3: CASSLIAGIDYEQYF
DNA: TGTGCCAGCAGTTTAATTGCGGGAATTGACTACGAGCAGTACTTC
size: .
V: TRBV27
D: .
J: TRBJ2-7

CDR3: CASSGQQYEKLFF
DNA: TGTGCCAGCTCCGGACAGCAGTATGAAAAACTGTTTTTT
size: .
V: TRBV6-1
D: .
J: TRBJ1-4

CDR3: CAIRRDWRLLRSDRTGELFF
DNA: TGTGCCATCAGACGCGACTGGAGGTTGCTTCGGTCTGATCGCACCGGGGAGCTGTTTTTT
size: few
V: TRBV10-3
D: .
J: TRBJ2-2

CDR3: CASSRTGSTSGSVINEQFF
DNA: TGTGCCAGTAGTAGGACAGGGTCAACTAGCGGGAGCGTAATCAATGAGCAGTTCTTC
size: .
V: TRBV19
D: TRBD2
J: TRBJ2-1

CDR3: CASSQDYRGNQPQHF
DNA: TGCGCCAGCAGCCAAGATTACCGGGGCAATCAGCCCCAGCATTTT
size: .
V: TRBV4-1
D: .
J: TRBJ1-5

CDR3: CASNHPREPETQYF
DNA: TGTGCCAGCAACCACCCGCGGGAGCCAGAGACCCAGTACTTC
size: .
V: TRBV7-9
D: TRBD2
J: TRBJ2-5

CDR3: CASSWRTGDVEPQHF
DNA: TGTGCCAGCAGCTGGCGGACAGGGGATGTTGAGCCCCAGCATTTT
size: few
V: TRBV7-2
D: TRBD1
J: TRBJ1-5

CDR3: CATSRDSLYGYTF
DNA: TGTGCCACCAGTCGGGACAGCCTATATGGCTACACCTTC
size: .
V: TRBV24-1
D: TRBD1
J: TRBJ1-2

CDR3: CASSTTGGTGLGTQYF
DNA: TGTGCCAGCAGTACCACAGGGGGCACGGGATTGGGGACCCAGTACTTC
size: .
V: TRBV28
D: TRBD1
J: TRBJ2-5